Listed here are 18 T cell receptor beta chains from one sample, sequenced in a study of regulatory T cells in long-lasting Graves disease listed by TCRdb under 2021. What the time point label conveys for this sample: persistent/refractory GD, antithyroid drugs over 5 years with positive TRAb. RNA was extracted from PBMCs in TRIzol for both TCR sequencing and RNA sequencing. The library was obtained by multiplex PCR. Instrument used: Illumina HiSeq 4000. iRepertoire HTBI primers and Arm-PCR amplification of CDR3 regions were used to construct TCR beta libraries. TCRdb reworked the public reads: Q25 trimming with fastp, MiXCR clone assembly, productive beta chains retained. Rows are unified per CDR3 protein, each entry keeping the most common DNA and genes. The sample includes over 350,000 distinct CDR3 sequences, with roughly 20% observed a single time. The top ten clones comprise more than 20% of the sample.

Sequences were derived from peripheral blood mononuclear cells (PBMCs), sampled when the disease was refractory, from a patient treated with antithyroid drugs. The receptors derive from a female donor with Graves disease.

This clonotype has just a few counts. The chain links TRBV2 to TRBJ2-2, with 13 bases aligning to TRBD2. In germline, CDR1 is SNHLY, CDR2 FYNNEI. There are 16 residues in the CDR3. Trimming took 5 bases from V and 7 from J; bases not matched to a gene: 7. CDR3 in amino acids: CASSYTSGRAGGELFF. Here the CDR3 DNA reads TGTGCCAGCAGTTATACTAGCGGGAGGGCCGGCGGGGAGCTGTTTTTT.

This clonotype was seen many times. The genes are TRBV13 and TRBJ2-7; the D is unclear. The germline V gene has CDR1 PRHDT and CDR2 FYEKMQ (reference sequence). The CDR3 totals 14 residues. V lost 3 bases and J lost 6, with 15 bases in between. In DNA form, the CDR3 reads TGTGCCAGCAGCTTGAGGCGGATTCAGGCCGAGCAGTACTTC. Translating it yields CASSLRRIQAEQYF.

The CDR3 DNA sequence: TGTGCCAGTAGTATCGGTAGCGGACTCTACGAGCAGTACTTC. The encoded protein is CASSIGSGLYEQYF. The chain uses TRBV19 and TRBJ2-7; possibly TRBD2 for D (6 bases). The V gene lost 3 bases and the J gene lost 3 bases, with 12 bases spanning the gap. The CDR3 is 14 residues long. Looked up from germline, CDR1 is LNHDA and CDR2 is SQIVND (reference sequence).

The chain recombines TRBV7-2 with TRBJ2-7; D is perhaps TRBD2 (5 bases). Trimming removed 5 bases at V and 5 bases at J, with 16 bases between. Germline CDR1 reads SGHTA; CDR2 reads FQGNSA. This CDR3 comprises 14 residues. CDR3 region: CASSRPGKVDEQYF. The CDR3, as DNA: TGTGCCAGCAGCCGCCCCGGGAAGGTTGACGAGCAGTACTTC.

This clonotype was seen repeatedly, ten times or more. The chain has TRBV20-1 and TRBJ1-1; possible D gene TRBD1, 6 bases. The CDR3 loop spans 13 amino acids. Trimming cost V 4 bases and J 4 bases, with 13 bases left between them. Looked up from germline, CDR1 is DFQATT and CDR2 is SNEGSKA (reference sequence). CDR3 DNA: TGCAGTGCTAACAGGGTATACGGCACTGAAGCTTTCTTT. Residues: CSANRVYGTEAFF.

In its sample, this clonotype was seen many times. The CDR3 spells CASSTFGRGLGNTEAFF. The CDR3 DNA reads TGTGCCAGCAGCACATTTGGCAGGGGGCTGGGGAACACTGAAGCTTTCTTT. J is TRBJ1-1 and V is TRBV7-9; 8 nucleotides agree with TRBD1. Trimming took 5 bases from V and 1 from J; bases not matched to a gene: 12. Germline lookup yields CDR1 SEHNR and CDR2 FQNEAQ (reference sequence). The CDR3 runs to 17 residues.

This clonotype was counted between two and nine times. V gene TRBV14 combines with J gene TRBJ2-1, with 9 bases fitting TRBD2. The CDR3 is made up of 15 amino acids. J lost 1 base, V lost 4 bases, and 2 bases had no gene match. Germline V CDR1 and CDR2: SGHDN, FVKESK. In DNA, the CDR3 is TGTGCCAGCAGCCCACTAGCGGGTTCCTACAATGAGCAGTTCTTC. Its translation is CASSPLAGSYNEQFF.

The table lists this clonotype with many counts. This chain links TRBV2 with TRBJ1-1, with D possibly being TRBD1 (6 bases). V lost 4 bases to trimming and J lost 1 base, with 10 bases between them. In germline, CDR1 is SNHLY, CDR2 FYNNEI. This CDR3 is 14 amino acids long. CDR3 sequence: CASSGRTENTEAFF. CDR3 bases: TGTGCCAGCAGTGGGAGGACAGAGAACACTGAAGCTTTCTTT.

In this sample, this clonotype turned up a few times. This chain connects TRBV15 to TRBJ2-2, with 8 bases that match TRBD2. Per the germline V gene, CDR1 is LNHNV and CDR2 is YYDKDF (reference sequence). This CDR3 is built from 17 residues. The ends lost 1 base at V and 4 bases at J; junction bases unmatched: 8. Here the CDR3 DNA reads TGTGCCACCAGCAGAGCCCGTGGTAGCGGGACCACCGGGGAGCTGTTTTTT. Residues: CATSRARGSGTTGELFF.

This clonotype turned up a few times. The rearrangement joins TRBV29-1 to TRBJ2-7, with a weak D call TRBD1 (5 bases). The CDR3 is 12 amino acids. The germline V gene encodes CDR1 SQVTM and CDR2 ANQGSEA. Trimming cost V 4 bases and J 3 bases, with 10 bases left between them. CDR3 nucleotides: TGCAGCGTTGGGCCGGACATCTACGAGCAGTACTTC. The encoded protein is CSVGPDIYEQYF.

There are many counts of this clonotype. This rearrangement joins TRBV12-3 or TRBV12-4 to TRBJ2-2; TRBD1 is a possible D gene (6 bases). Trimming took 4 bases from V and 4 from J, leaving 10 bases between them. This CDR3 has 14 amino acids. Here the CDR3 reads CASSSIQGTGELFF. Here the CDR3 DNA reads TGTGCCAGCAGTTCAATACAGGGCACCGGGGAGCTGTTTTTT.

The CDR3 spells CASNVNRGSLNTEAFF. For the CDR3, the DNA is TGTGCCAGCAACGTAAACAGGGGCAGCCTGAACACTGAAGCTTTCTTT. V is TRBV6-2 or TRBV6-3 and J is TRBJ1-1, with TRBD1 matching over 7 bases. CDR1 and CDR2 from the germline V gene are MNHEY and SVGEGT. J was trimmed by 0 bases and V by 7 bases; bases with no gene match: 11. There are 16 residues in the CDR3.

This clonotype occurred a few times. The gene calls are TRBV20-1 and TRBJ1-5; no firm D call. The V end was cut by 1 base, the J end by 4 bases, with 14 bases between. The V gene's germline CDR1 is DFQATT and CDR2 SNEGSKA (reference sequence). The CDR3 extends over 15 amino acids. CDR3 sequence: CSARASNSPNQPQHF. The CDR3 DNA reads TGCAGTGCTAGAGCATCGAACAGTCCTAATCAGCCCCAGCATTTT.

This clonotype was detected many times. The chain couples TRBV12-3 or TRBV12-4 to TRBJ2-7, with D uncertain. The CDR3 loop spans 14 amino acids. Trimming left V 6 bases short and J 2 bases short, with 14 bases between. The DNA of the CDR3 is TGTGCCAGCAGGAAAGGCGGAGAGACCTACGAGCAGTACTTC. Translated, it gives CASRKGGETYEQYF.

This clonotype showed up just a few times. The rearrangement links TRBV7-8 to TRBJ1-4; no clear D gene. V was trimmed by 2 bases and J by 1 base, leaving 14 bases between them. Germline CDR1 is SGHVS and CDR2 is FQNEAQ. This CDR3 has 17 residues. The CDR3 is CASSLSNWDETNEKLFF. The CDR3 nucleotides read TGTGCCAGCAGCTTATCGAATTGGGATGAAACTAATGAAAAACTGTTTTTT. Combining the CDR3 with reference TRBV7-8 and TRBJ1-4 gives the whole variable domain GAGVSQSPRYKVAKRGQDVALRCDPISGHVSLFWYQQALGQGPEFLTYFQNEAQLDKSGLPSDRFFAERPEGSVSTLKIQRTQQEDSAVYLCASSLSNWDETNEKLFFGSGTQLSVL.

This clonotype was counted ten times or more. The chain couples TRBV27 to TRBJ2-4; D is unresolved. V was shortened by 1 base and J by 0 bases, with 10 bases between the two germline ends. This CDR3 comprises 16 residues. Germline CDR1 is MNHEY and CDR2 is SMNVEV (reference sequence). CDR3 amino acids: CASSLLRETAKNIQYF. The CDR3, as DNA: TGTGCCAGCAGTTTATTAAGGGAAACAGCCAAAAACATTCAGTACTTC.

This clonotype has just one count. The gene calls are TRBV20-1 and TRBJ2-5, with D possibly being TRBD1 (5 bases). This CDR3 contains 14 residues. V dropped 2 bases and J dropped 0 bases, with 10 bases sitting between them. Germline V gene data show CDR1 as DFQATT and CDR2 as SNEGSKA (reference sequence). The chain's CDR3 is CSARKPRDQETQYF. In DNA, the CDR3 is TGCAGTGCTAGAAAACCCAGGGACCAAGAGACCCAGTACTTC.

This clonotype occurred many times. This CDR3 is CSARDLGGWTYEQYF. The CDR3, as DNA: TGCAGTGCTAGAGATCTCGGGGGCTGGACCTACGAGCAGTACTTC. This rearrangement joins TRBV20-1 to TRBJ2-7; D possibly uses TRBD1 or TRBD2 (6 bases each). Trimming took off 0 bases at V and 2 bases at J, with 14 bases between the two ends. Germline V CDR1 and CDR2: DFQATT, SNEGSKA (reference sequence). The CDR3 is made up of 15 amino acids.